This T cell receptor beta chain was found in a study of blood T cell repertoires in COVID-19. CDR1 MNHEY and CDR2 SMNVEV come from the germline V gene (reference sequence). There are 13 residues in the CDR3. The V segment lost 6 bases and the J segment 8 bases; nucleotides outside the gene matches: 9. This clone has a single count. Assay used: immunoSEQ multiplex PCR; TCRdb lists only in-frame clones, some missing. The sample includes 150,000 to 200,000 clones, approximately 86% of them seen just once. The sequence was collected from a woman in her forties with COVID-19, enrolled during active disease. The rearrangement joins TRBV27 to TRBJ2-5; 7 nucleotides line up with TRBD2. Sequencing was done on a sample of peripheral blood. The CDR3 loop reads CASRPGGGFTQYF. In nucleotides, the CDR3 is TGTGCCAGCAGACCCGGCGGGGGATTCACCCAGTACTTC.